Listed below are T cell receptor beta chains from one sample, sequenced in a study of T cells in Graves' hyperthyroidism and ophthalmopathy. TCRdb reanalysed the multiplex PCR reads using MiXCR and keeps one entry per CDR3 protein. The data contain 500,000 to 550,000 distinct CDR3 sequences, nearly 20% of them singletons. Sequencing used blood. The receptors shown here come from a man in his forties with Graves' ophthalmopathy. The conserved cysteine and the conserved F or W are not part of the CDR3 here. Clone sizes are given selectively: once, few, many, or a class where the clone is expanded.

TRBV6-2/TRBV6-3,.,ASTPAGGRENEQF
TRBV30,many,AWRTGTAWGYGYT
TRBV7-2,many,ASSSGAANTEAF
TRBV18,many,ASSPPFRNEKLF
TRBV10-3,many,AISESSSGNTIY
TRBV4-2,.,ASSPLTGGAAKNIQY
TRBV6-1,many,ASSRGDEQF
TRBV4-1,.,ASSQDPSGQNEQF
TRBV30,few,AWAAGVGPQH
TRBV4-3,few,ASSQVTGLGTETQY
TRBV5-1,many,ASSLEGRDNQPQH
TRBV29-1,.,SVISRPAAVYEQY
TRBV28,many,ASRPPPEYGYT
TRBV19,.,ASSLRGAGAEKLF
TRBV20-1,few,SAQARVWGPGQPQH
TRBV6-2/TRBV6-3,many,ASSYASGSYEQY
TRBV9,many,ASSSRGLAGQETQY
TRBV2,many,ASSGAEGKLAYEQY
TRBV2,few,ASRGGQGAYNEQF
TRBV9,few,ASSVATSGAYEQY
TRBV6-1,few,ASSFGLEKGYT